These 14 T cell receptor beta chains were sequenced from one sample in a study of technical replicates of blood from several donors. Produced via immunoSEQ multiplex PCR; TCRdb's table is partial and in-frame only. The sample lists 75,000 to 100,000 clones, roughly 94% occurring once. Sequenced input: T cells isolated from PBMCs. The receptor set was obtained from a human donor in good health.

V gene TRBV5-5 combines with J gene TRBJ2-3; the D gene is possibly TRBD2 (7 bases). Germline loops: CDR1 SGHKS, CDR2 YYEKEE (reference sequence). V was clipped by 2 bases and J by 0 bases, with 19 bases between them. The CDR3 totals 18 residues. In DNA, the CDR3 is TGTGCCAGCAGCTTCCTAGGGGGAGGGACTACCAGCACAGATACGCAGTATTTT. Its protein product is CASSFLGGGTTSTDTQYF.

The V call is TRBV2, the J call TRBJ2-3, with a possible D match to TRBD2 (7 bases). Per germline, CDR1 SNHLY and CDR2 FYNNEI. There are 14 residues in the CDR3. V dropped 10 bases and J dropped 0 bases, with 14 bases sitting between them. CDR3 in amino acids: CANIGGESTDTQYF. DNA for the CDR3: TGTGCCAACATAGGGGGGGAAAGCACAGATACGCAGTATTTT.

V usage is TRBV30 and J usage is TRBJ2-1; 7 bases map to TRBD2. Germline assignment: CDR1 GTSNPN and CDR2 SVGIG (reference sequence). The CDR3 extends over 11 amino acids. V lost 4 bases to trimming and J lost 7 bases; unmatched junction nucleotides: 1. In DNA form, the CDR3 reads TGTGCCTGGACCGGGAGGAATGAGCAGTTCTTC. This codes for CAWTGRNEQFF. Filled out from reference TRBV30 and TRBJ2-1, the complete variable domain reads SQTIHQWPATLVQPVGSPLSLECTVEGTSNPNLYWYRQAAGRGLQLLFYSVGIGQISSEVPQNLSASRPQDRQFILSSKKLLLSDSGFYLCAWTGRNEQFFGPGTRLTVL.

The chain couples TRBV4-3 to TRBJ1-6; D uncertain. Deletions cut 0 bases from V and 10 bases from J, with 13 bases between. CDR3 length equals 15 residues. Germline V gene lookup returns CDR1 LGHNA and CDR2 YSLEER. In nucleotides, the CDR3 is TGCGCCAGCAGCCAAGAGGTCTTCGAACACTCACCCCTCCACTTT. Translation: CASSQEVFEHSPLHF.

The chain is built from TRBV5-5 and TRBJ2-7, with 9 bases lining up with TRBD2. Germline CDR1 and CDR2: SGHKS and YYEKEE (reference sequence). The CDR3 length is 15 residues. Trimming cost V 4 bases and J 2 bases; bases outside gene matches: 7. The CDR3 nucleotides read TGTGCCAGCAGCATTAGCGGGAGTCGGACCTACGAGCAGTACTTC. This gives the protein CASSISGSRTYEQYF.

V usage is TRBV19 and J usage is TRBJ2-1; TRBD2 is a possible D gene (5 bases). V dropped 8 bases and J dropped 7 bases, with 15 bases sitting between them. Germline V gene sequence: CDR1 LNHDA, CDR2 SQIVND (reference sequence). The CDR3 covers 13 residues. CDR3 sequence (DNA): TGTGCCAGTGCGGACTTTCGTGGGAATGAGCAGTTCTTC. This translates into CASADFRGNEQFF. Full variable domain (outside the CDR3, taken from reference TRBV19 and TRBJ2-1): DGGITQSPKYLFRKEGQNVTLSCEQNLNHDAMYWYRQDPGQGLRLIYYSQIVNDFQKGDIAEGYSVSREKKESFPLTVTSAQKNPTAFYLCASADFRGNEQFFGPGTRLTVL.

V gene TRBV27 combines with J gene TRBJ1-2, with D possibly being TRBD1 (6 bases). V was clipped by 2 bases and J by 0 bases, with 16 bases between them. The CDR3 sequence is 17 residues long. CDR1 is MNHEY and CDR2 is SMNVEV in the germline V gene (reference sequence). This chain's CDR3 is CASSLTPEGVPNYGYTF. The CDR3 DNA sequence: TGTGCCAGCAGTTTAACCCCCGAGGGGGTGCCTAACTATGGCTACACCTTC.

The chain joins TRBV10-3 to TRBJ1-1, with 7 bases matching TRBD1. CDR3 length equals 15 residues. Germline V gives CDR1 ENHRY, CDR2 SYGVKD. Germline trimming cut 5 bases from V and 0 bases from J; bases unmatched to any gene: 6. This CDR3 is CAISWDSLVNTEAFF. CDR3 DNA sequence: TGTGCCATCAGTTGGGACAGTCTGGTGAACACTGAAGCTTTCTTT.

This sequence joins TRBV7-6 and TRBJ2-1, with a tentative D call TRBD1 (5 bases). This CDR3 is built from 14 residues. V was clipped by 5 bases and J by 9 bases, with 17 bases between them. The germline V gene encodes CDR1 SGHVS and CDR2 FNYEAQ. CDR3 bases: TGTGCCAGCAGCCCCCCGGACACCGATAGTGAGCAGTTCTTC. It codes for CASSPPDTDSEQFF.

This clone appeared once. The CDR3 sequence is CASSILRDSMNTEAFF. CDR3 DNA sequence: TGTGCCAGTAGTATCCTCAGAGACAGCATGAACACTGAAGCTTTCTTT. The rearrangement joins TRBV19 to TRBJ1-1; TRBD1 might be the D (5 bases). The germline V gene has CDR1 LNHDA and CDR2 SQIVND (reference sequence). Trimming removed 3 bases at V and 0 bases at J, with 14 bases between. This CDR3 region has 16 residues.

The chain is built from TRBV9 and TRBJ2-7, with unresolved D. V lost 4 bases to trimming and J lost 0 bases, with 11 bases between them. The CDR3 totals 14 residues. Germline values: CDR1 SGDLS, CDR2 YYNGEE. CDR3 sequence: CASSIGTNSYEQYF. The DNA of the CDR3 is TGTGCCAGCAGCATTGGCACAAACTCCTACGAGCAGTACTTC.

V gene TRBV7-6 combines with J gene TRBJ2-6, with D possibly TRBD2 on 7 matching bases. V was clipped by 2 bases and J by 2 bases, with 16 bases between them. This CDR3 is built from 18 residues. From germline, CDR1 is SGHVS and CDR2 FNYEAQ. The DNA for the CDR3 is TGTGCCAGCAGCTTAAGATTACGGGGGGCCACTGGGGCCAACGTCCTGACTTTC. Residues: CASSLRLRGATGANVLTF.

This rearrangement joins TRBV6-1 to TRBJ2-2, with D possibly matching TRBD1 (6 bases). Germline values: CDR1 MNHNS, CDR2 SASEGT. V was trimmed by 10 bases and J by 0 bases, leaving 12 bases between them. There are 14 residues in the CDR3. The CDR3 coding sequence is TGTGCCACCTTAAGGACAGCGAACACCGGGGAGCTGTTTTTT. Its translation: CATLRTANTGELFF.

The V and J genes are TRBV4-3 and TRBJ2-4; D may be TRBD2 (5 bases). The CDR3 totals 14 residues. V shed 1 base and J shed 5 bases, with 9 bases lying between them. CDR1 LGHNA and CDR2 YSLEER come from the germline V gene. The CDR3 is CASSQGGRENIQYF. CDR3 sequence (DNA): TGCGCCAGCAGCCAAGGAGGGCGGGAAAACATTCAGTACTTC.